The 27 T cell receptor beta chains below all came from one sample that was sequenced in a study of blood T cells in healthy people across ages. Next came a second PCR, run for 7 to 11 cycles, which used a sample-barcoded 5' primer along with a J-beta primer mix. From the 5' RACE reads, TCRdb called clonotypes with MiXCR, one entry per CDR3 protein. The repertoire holds fewer than 1 million distinct CDR3 sequences, about 42% seen once, with 15% to 25% in the top ten. Sequenced: blood. Receptors originate from a man in his sixties in good health.

This chain uses TRBV28 with TRBJ2-1, with D unresolved. V dropped 3 bases and J dropped 9 bases, with 15 bases sitting between them. Germline V gene data show CDR1 as MDHEN and CDR2 as SYDVKM. This CDR3 is built from 14 residues. CDR3 sequence (DNA): TGTGCCAGCAGTTTCGGAATAAGGGATATTGAGCAGTTCTTC. This translates into CASSFGIRDIEQFF.

This clonotype was detected a few times. The J gene is TRBJ1-2, the V gene TRBV20-1; possible D gene TRBD1, 5 bases. The CDR3 is 13 residues long. Germline V gene lookup returns CDR1 DFQATT and CDR2 SNEGSKA (reference sequence). Trimming stripped 0 bases from V and 5 bases from J, with 10 bases between. The CDR3 loop reads CSARDSGTYGYTF. The CDR3 DNA sequence: TGCAGTGCTAGAGATTCAGGGACGTATGGCTACACCTTC.

The rearrangement joins TRBV4-3 to TRBJ1-1, with D unresolved. Germline V gene data show CDR1 as LGHNA and CDR2 as YSLEER. The CDR3 runs 13 residues. Deletions cut 0 bases from V and 5 bases from J, with 7 bases between. In DNA form, the CDR3 reads TGCGCCAGCAGCCAAGAGAGGCGGACTGAAGCTTTCTTT. Protein: CASSQERRTEAFF.

The chain combines TRBV6-1 with TRBJ2-1; the D gene is possibly TRBD1 (5 bases). The J call may be in error: the DNA end matches TRBJ2-7 better. This CDR3 contains 14 residues. Germline values: CDR1 MNHNS, CDR2 SASEGT. This CDR3 reads CASSERQRYNEQYF. Written as DNA, the CDR3 is TGTGCCAGCAGTGAAAGACAGAGGTACAATGAGCAGTACTTC.

There are many counts of this clonotype. CDR3 in amino acids: CASSSGYEQYF. Here the CDR3 DNA reads TGTGCCAGCAGTAGCGGGTACGAGCAGTACTTC. This sequence joins TRBV12-3 or TRBV12-4 and TRBJ2-7, with TRBD2 as a possible D gene (6 bases). The V and J ends lost 5 bases and 4 bases respectively, with 6 bases between them. The CDR3 spans 11 residues.

This sequence joins TRBV20-1 and TRBJ1-2; 9 positions agree with TRBD1. Trimming at V came to 4 bases and at J to 3 bases, leaving 6 bases not matched to a gene. This CDR3 is 14 amino acids long. Germline CDR1 is DFQATT and CDR2 is SNEGSKA (reference sequence). CDR3: CSAIKTGGHYGYTF. DNA for the CDR3: TGCAGTGCTATAAAGACAGGGGGTCACTATGGCTACACCTTC.

The V gene is TRBV14, the J gene TRBJ2-4; the D is unclear. The J call is uncertain, as TRBJ2-7 better fits the DNA end. The germline CDR1 and CDR2 sequences are SGHDN and FVKESK. CDR3 length equals 15 residues. Here the CDR3 reads CASSQESFRNYEQYF. CDR3 DNA: TGTGCCAGCAGCCAAGAATCGTTCAGGAATTACGAGCAGTACTTC.

This clonotype was counted between two and nine times. V is TRBV5-1 and J is TRBJ2-1; TRBD2 aligns across 12 bases. CDR3 length: 15 amino acids. Per germline, CDR1 SGHRS and CDR2 YFSETQ. V lost 9 bases to trimming and J lost 0 bases; unmatched junction nucleotides: 4. The DNA of the CDR3 is TGCGCCACCGGACTAGCGGGGAGCTCCTACAATGAGCAGTTCTTC. Amino acids: CATGLAGSSYNEQFF.

The gene calls are TRBV20-1 and TRBJ2-7; 9 nucleotides agree with TRBD1. Germline trimming cut 5 bases from V and 4 bases from J; bases unmatched to any gene: 6. Germline CDR1 is DFQATT and CDR2 is SNEGSKA (reference sequence). The CDR3 has 13 amino acids. Here the CDR3 DNA reads TGCAGTGCTGGAGGACAGGGGAGGTACGAGCAGTACTTC. Translation gives CSAGGQGRYEQYF.

The rearrangement uses TRBV29-1 and TRBJ2-5; 13 bases agree with TRBD2. Unmatched junction bases numbered 13, after V lost 4 bases and J lost 11 bases. The CDR3 totals 15 residues. Germline CDR1 and CDR2: SQVTM and ANQGSEA. CDR3 nucleotide sequence: TGCAGCGTTGGAACTAGCGGGGGGGCCCTAGGAGAGCAGTACTTC. Amino acids: CSVGTSGGALGEQYF.

This clonotype turned up a few times. The CDR3 DNA sequence: TGCAGTGCTATCCGGGACGCAGAGCAGTACTTC. Its translation: CSAIRDAEQYF. This chain connects TRBV20-1 to TRBJ2-7; possibly TRBD1 or TRBD2 for D (5 bases each). V was cut by 4 bases and J by 7 bases, with 11 bases left in between. The CDR3 is 11 residues long. The germline V gene has CDR1 DFQATT and CDR2 SNEGSKA (reference sequence).

The chain joins TRBV20-1 to TRBJ1-2, with 10 nucleotides matching TRBD1. Germline CDR1 is DFQATT and CDR2 is SNEGSKA (reference sequence). With 3 bases clipped from V and 0 bases from J, the junction kept 7 bases outside the gene matches. This CDR3 is built from 16 residues. The CDR3 nucleotides are TGCAGTGCTAGTACGGGACAGGGGCTCTCTAACTATGGCTACACCTTC. It translates to CSASTGQGLSNYGYTF.

This sequence joins TRBV5-5 and TRBJ2-7; TRBD2 matches at 9 bases. With 0 bases clipped from V and 4 bases from J, the junction kept 14 bases outside the gene matches. This CDR3 spans 18 amino acids. Germline CDR1 reads SGHKS; CDR2 reads YYEKEE (reference sequence). CDR3 amino acids: CASSLVRQVSGSQYEQYF. The CDR3 DNA reads TGTGCCAGCAGCTTGGTTCGTCAAGTTAGCGGGAGTCAGTACGAGCAGTACTTC.

This chain joins TRBV5-6 and TRBJ2-1, with D possibly TRBD1 on 6 matching bases. CDR3 length: 15 residues. The germline gives CDR1 SGHDT, CDR2 YYEEEE. The V end lost 4 bases, the J end lost 9 bases, and 20 bases lay between the germline ends. CDR3 sequence reads: CASSLDSGPLGEQFF. CDR3 coding DNA: TGTGCCAGCAGCCTGGACAGTGGACCCCTCGGTGAGCAGTTCTTC.

The CDR3: CSACCLQGEETQYF. DNA of the CDR3: TGCAGTGCCTGCTGTCTTCAGGGGGAAGAGACCCAGTACTTC. The chain has TRBV20-1 and TRBJ2-5, with 7 bases that match TRBD1. Germline V gene lookup returns CDR1 DFQATT and CDR2 SNEGSKA (reference sequence). J gave up 3 bases and V 6 bases, and 10 bases lay outside the gene matches. This CDR3 comprises 14 residues.

This clonotype has just a few counts. This sequence joins TRBV6-2 or TRBV6-3 and TRBJ2-3; TRBD2 matches at 10 bases. Germline V gene lookup returns CDR1 MNHEY and CDR2 SVGEGT. Trimming at V came to 1 base and at J to 1 base, leaving 14 bases not matched to a gene. The CDR3 totals 20 residues. CDR3 residues: CASSYFGNVMGTSGTDTQYF. CDR3 nucleotide sequence: TGTGCCAGCAGTTACTTTGGAAACGTGATGGGGACTAGCGGCACAGATACGCAGTATTTT.

With regard to this clonotype: A junction boundary mismatches the germline segment, possibly from a read error. The chain employs TRBV20-1 and TRBJ1-2; D possibly corresponds to TRBD1 (5 bases). The CDR3 is 12 amino acids. The V gene's germline CDR1 is DFQATT and CDR2 SNEGSKA (reference sequence). CDR3 sequence (DNA): TGCAGTGCTAGTCCCAGGGCATATGGCCACACCTTC. It codes for CSASPRAYGHTF.

This chain connects TRBV7-2 to TRBJ2-1; perhaps TRBD1 as D (5 bases). TRBJ2-7 matches the DNA end more closely, so the J call is doubtful. The CDR3 loop spans 18 amino acids. Germline V gives CDR1 SGHTA, CDR2 FQGNSA. CDR3 amino acids: CASSAQGRQSRSYNEQYF. The DNA for the CDR3 is TGTGCCAGCAGTGCTCAGGGCCGTCAGAGCCGGTCCTACAATGAGCAGTACTTC.

This clonotype was counted many times. This chain's CDR3 is CASRRTGEQFF. The CDR3 region has the DNA TGTGCCAGCAGGCGGACAGGGGAGCAGTTCTTC. The chain links TRBV12-3 or TRBV12-4 to TRBJ2-1; 8 bases map to TRBD1. The V gene end was trimmed by 6 bases and the J gene end by 10 bases; junction bases not matched to a gene: 2. The CDR3 extends over 11 amino acids.

This clonotype has just a few counts. J is TRBJ1-4 and V is TRBV27; 8 positions match TRBD1. This CDR3 spans 16 amino acids. Germline-derived CDR1 and CDR2 are MNHEY and SMNVEV (reference sequence). V trimming: 6 bases; J trimming: 3 bases; junction bases outside the gene matches: 9. CDR3 loop: CASSDGQGTANEKLFF. The CDR3 DNA sequence: TGTGCCAGCAGCGATGGACAGGGAACGGCTAATGAAAAACTGTTTTTT.

The chain joins TRBV29-1 to TRBJ1-1, with D perhaps TRBD1 (6 bases). CDR3 size: 15 residues. V was clipped by 5 bases and J by 3 bases, with 19 bases between them. CDR1 SQVTM and CDR2 ANQGSEA come from the germline V gene. Written as DNA, the CDR3 is TGCAGCGTTATAACCGTACACGGGGGGCACACTGAAGCTTTCTTT. Amino acid sequence: CSVITVHGGHTEAFF.

This clonotype appeared a few times. This chain joins TRBV28 and TRBJ2-7; possible D gene TRBD2, 6 bases. Trimming stripped 10 bases from V and 0 bases from J, with 13 bases between. The CDR3 extends over 13 amino acids. The V gene's germline CDR1 is MDHEN and CDR2 SYDVKM. CDR3 sequence: CATLAEGSYEQYF. Written as DNA, the CDR3 is TGTGCCACCTTAGCGGAGGGCTCCTACGAGCAGTACTTC.

This clonotype has only a few counts. The chain recombines TRBV12-5 with TRBJ2-5; perhaps TRBD1 as D (5 bases). Germline V CDR1 and CDR2: LGHNT, FRNRAP. V lost 6 bases and J 11 bases, leaving 16 bases between the germline ends. The CDR3 sequence is 12 residues long. The CDR3 reads CASGQTAKEQYF. In DNA form, the CDR3 reads TGTGCTAGTGGCCAGACAGCCAAGGAGCAGTACTTC.

The rearrangement joins TRBV7-8 to TRBJ1-2; unclear D gene. V gave up 1 base and J gave up 0 bases, with 6 bases separating them. Germline values: CDR1 SGHVS, CDR2 FQNEAQ. CDR3 length: 14 residues. DNA of the CDR3: TGTGCCAGCAGCTTAGATTATACTAACTATGGCTACACCTTC. Translation: CASSLDYTNYGYTF.

This clonotype was counted at least ten times. The rearrangement joins TRBV25-1 to TRBJ1-2; D possibly corresponds to TRBD1 (5 bases). The CDR3 is 15 residues long. Germline values: CDR1 MGHDK, CDR2 SYGVNS. Trimming cost V 4 bases and J 4 bases, with 16 bases left between them. The DNA of the CDR3 is TGTGCCAGCAGTGCTTCATTGGGGCGCACCTATGGCTACACCTTC. Its protein is CASSASLGRTYGYTF.

This clonotype was found once. The chain recombines TRBV2 with TRBJ2-1; D is possibly TRBD1 (5 bases). V was clipped by 4 bases and J by 5 bases, with 12 bases between them. The CDR3 has 14 residues. Germline CDR1 and CDR2: SNHLY and FYNNEI. The CDR3 is CASSVSGLDNEQFF. The CDR3 bases are TGTGCCAGCAGTGTGTCAGGGCTCGACAATGAGCAGTTCTTC.

This clonotype appeared a few times. The chain is built from TRBV7-2 and TRBJ1-5; 12 bases agree with TRBD1. From germline, CDR1 is SGHTA and CDR2 FQGNSA. V gave up 5 bases and J gave up 0 bases; unmatched junction bases: 5. The CDR3 length is 17 residues. The CDR3 coding sequence is TGTGCCAGCAGCCAGGGACAGGGGGCCTATAGCAATCAGCCCCAGCATTTT. It specifies CASSQGQGAYSNQPQHF.